The 29 T cell receptor beta chains presented below share a single source sample, sequenced in a study of OX40 agonist ivuxolimab in advanced cancers. This table comes from immunoSEQ multiplex PCR, and its TCRdb copy is limited to in-frame clones, with some not included. Counted here are about 77,000 clones, over 75% occurring once; the ten biggest clones make up 0.65% to 0.8%. The sequencing here drew on CD4+ or CD8+ T cells sorted from blood, taken in a trial of the OX40 agonist ivuxolimab. These receptors were obtained from an adult with an advanced solid tumor such as melanoma, head and neck, liver or kidney cancer.

The genes are TRBV7-7 and TRBJ2-3; the D is unclear. V shed 3 bases and J shed 4 bases, with 14 bases lying between them. CDR3 length equals 15 residues. The germline V gene encodes CDR1 SSHAT and CDR2 FNYEAQ (reference sequence). CDR3 nucleotide sequence: TGTGCCAGCAGCTTGGGTGGGTTAGTGGCAGATACGCAGTATTTT. This sequence encodes CASSLGGLVADTQYF.

This chain joins TRBV4-1 and TRBJ1-2, with TRBD1 identical over 7 bases. V trimming: 1 base; J trimming: 8 bases; junction bases outside the gene matches: 13. The length of the CDR3 is 16 residues. The germline V gene encodes CDR1 MGHRA and CDR2 YSYEKL. The CDR3 nucleotides read TGCGCCAGCAGCCAAGGTGACAGGGCTGGCCTGAGAGGCTACACCTTC. This translates into CASSQGDRAGLRGYTF.

The rearrangement joins TRBV5-8 to TRBJ1-4, with D possibly being TRBD1 (6 bases). Trimming pared 2 bases from V and 7 bases from J, leaving 21 bases between. CDR3 length: 17 amino acids. Germline CDR1 and CDR2: SGHTS and YDEGEE. The CDR3 loop reads CASSLWAWGPSREKLFF. As DNA, the CDR3 is TGTGCCAGCAGCTTATGGGCGTGGGGGCCTTCGCGTGAAAAACTGTTTTTT.

The CDR3 spells CASSLSSGGSDTQYF. CDR3 bases: TGTGCCAGCAGCTTGTCTAGCGGGGGATCAGATACGCAGTATTTT. The genes are TRBV7-3 and TRBJ2-3, with TRBD2 matching over 10 bases. CDR3 length equals 15 residues. V lost 3 bases, J lost 4 bases, and 4 bases stayed unmatched. The germline gives CDR1 SGHTA, CDR2 FQGTGA.

This chain joins TRBV7-3 and TRBJ2-5; unclear D gene. This CDR3 is 13 amino acids long. Germline CDR1 is SGHTA and CDR2 is FQGTGA. V was shortened by 5 bases and J by 0 bases, with 7 bases between the two germline ends. The CDR3 DNA is TGTGCCAGCAGCCGGTCGGACCAAGAGACCCAGTACTTC. This codes for CASSRSDQETQYF.

The rearrangement joins TRBV7-2 to TRBJ1-3; tentatively, D is TRBD1 (6 bases). CDR1 and CDR2 from the germline V gene are SGHTA and FQGNSA. This CDR3 has 15 amino acids. Trimming took 9 bases from V and 0 from J, leaving 15 bases between them. CDR3 loop: CARVGGPSSGNTIYF. Here the CDR3 DNA reads TGTGCCAGGGTGGGGGGCCCTAGCTCTGGAAACACCATATATTTT.

The chain links TRBV6-6 to TRBJ2-7; 10 positions agree with TRBD1. Germline V lookup: CDR1 MNHNY, CDR2 SVGAGI (reference sequence). The CDR3 consists of 15 residues. Losses at the gene ends were 6 bases for V and 0 bases for J; bases not matched to a gene: 5. The CDR3 nucleotides are TGTGCCAGCAGCCCGGGACAGGGGAACTCCTACGAGCAGTACTTC. It translates to CASSPGQGNSYEQYF.

The chain links TRBV12-5 to TRBJ2-7; a possible D gene is TRBD1 (7 bases). Germline lookup yields CDR1 LGHNT and CDR2 FRNRAP. This CDR3 has 14 amino acids. V was pared by 6 bases and J by 3 bases, with 15 bases between. CDR3 DNA sequence: TGTGCTAGTGGCCGGGGGACAGAACTCTACGAGCAGTACTTC. Translating it yields CASGRGTELYEQYF.

Only a few counts were recorded for this clone. This chain uses TRBV13 with TRBJ1-2; D not resolved. Trimming took 6 bases from V and 4 from J, leaving 15 bases between them. Germline V gives CDR1 PRHDT, CDR2 FYEKMQ (reference sequence). CDR3 length equals 14 residues. The CDR3 loop reads CASSESPDGYGYTF. CDR3 bases: TGTGCCAGCAGTGAGAGCCCGGACGGCTATGGCTACACCTTC.

The CDR3: CATSRGTGQGGDTQYF. CDR3 nucleotides: TGTGCCACCAGCAGGGGGACAGGGCAGGGTGGGGATACGCAGTATTTT. The chain combines TRBV15 with TRBJ2-3, with TRBD1 identical over 9 bases. V shed 3 bases, J shed 6 bases, and the junction held 10 bases outside the gene matches. Germline V gene sequence: CDR1 LNHNV, CDR2 YYDKDF (reference sequence). This CDR3 is 16 amino acids long.

The chain joins TRBV29-1 to TRBJ2-1; 8 bases agree with TRBD1. Looked up from germline, CDR1 is SQVTM and CDR2 is ANQGSEA. This CDR3 comprises 14 residues. V gave up 7 bases and J gave up 4 bases; unmatched junction bases: 9. The CDR3: CSAGQGLRYNEQFF. In DNA, the CDR3 is TGCAGCGCTGGACAGGGACTTAGATACAATGAGCAGTTCTTC.

V is TRBV5-1 and J is TRBJ1-1; D gene unclear. Germline V lookup: CDR1 SGHRS, CDR2 YFSETQ. Trimming stripped 5 bases from V and 7 bases from J, with 24 bases between. The CDR3 loop spans 16 amino acids. The CDR3 loop reads CASRSSGSEVLVEAFF. CDR3 coding DNA: TGCGCCAGCAGGTCATCCGGTTCCGAGGTCCTTGTTGAAGCTTTCTTT.

J is TRBJ1-2 and V is TRBV4-1; 9 bases are shared with TRBD1. The CDR3 covers 15 residues. With V trimmed by 1 base and J by 4 bases, 4 bases remained unmatched. Germline CDR1 reads MGHRA; CDR2 reads YSYEKL. The CDR3 DNA reads as TGCGCCAGCAGCCAAGCGCCGGGACAGGGCTATGGCTACACCTTC. Translation: CASSQAPGQGYGYTF.

The rearrangement links TRBV5-1 to TRBJ1-1, with unresolved D. V lost 0 bases to trimming and J lost 1 base, with 7 bases between them. The CDR3 covers 14 residues. In germline, CDR1 is SGHRS, CDR2 YFSETQ. The CDR3 DNA follows: TGCGCCAGCAGCTTGGGCGGCCCGAACACTGAAGCTTTCTTT. Translated: CASSLGGPNTEAFF.

This chain uses TRBV5-1 with TRBJ1-2, with 11 bases lining up with TRBD1. Trimming took 3 bases from V and 6 from J; bases not matched to a gene: 10. The CDR3 loop spans 16 amino acids. Germline CDR1 is SGHRS and CDR2 is YFSETQ. CDR3 sequence (DNA): TGCGCCAGCAGCTCGGCCCTGGGACAGGGGGGACATGGCTACACCTTC. Amino acids: CASSSALGQGGHGYTF.

This chain uses TRBV7-9 with TRBJ1-1, with a possible D match to TRBD1 (5 bases). This CDR3 is 17 amino acids long. Trimming shortened V by 3 bases and J by 6 bases, and 23 bases separated the two germline ends. The germline V gene encodes CDR1 SEHNR and CDR2 FQNEAQ (reference sequence). The CDR3 spells CASSFRRDPVMVAEAFF. The CDR3 DNA reads TGTGCCAGCAGCTTCCGAAGGGACCCTGTGATGGTGGCTGAAGCTTTCTTT.

The V gene is TRBV9, the J gene TRBJ2-1; TRBD2 matches at 12 bases. There are 18 residues in the CDR3. Unmatched junction bases numbered 11, after V lost 0 bases and J lost 7 bases. Per the germline V gene, CDR1 is SGDLS and CDR2 is YYNGEE. In nucleotides, the CDR3 is TGTGCCAGCAGCGTAGCTTATTGGACTAGCGGGGCGGGGAATGAGCAGTTCTTC. It is translated as CASSVAYWTSGAGNEQFF.

The chain couples TRBV19 to TRBJ2-7, with TRBD2 as a possible D gene (5 bases). Germline assignment: CDR1 LNHDA and CDR2 SQIVND (reference sequence). V dropped 1 base and J dropped 3 bases, with 13 bases sitting between them. This CDR3 has 15 amino acids. CDR3 in DNA: TGTGCCAGTAGTATAGCTTCGGGGTTTTACTACGAGCAGTACTTC. Protein: CASSIASGFYYEQYF.

This clone appeared a few times. The V gene is TRBV7-2, the J gene TRBJ1-4; D is perhaps TRBD1 (5 bases). Trimming shortened V by 1 base and J by 8 bases, and 14 bases separated the two germline ends. CDR3 length equals 15 residues. Germline CDR1 reads SGHTA; CDR2 reads FQGNSA. The CDR3 here is CASSLGPQGGEKLFF. The CDR3 DNA reads as TGTGCCAGCAGCTTAGGGCCCCAGGGTGGGGAAAAACTGTTTTTT. The whole variable domain, filled in from reference TRBV7-2 and TRBJ1-4, reads GAGVSQSPSNKVTEKGKDVELRCDPISGHTALYWYRQSLGQGLEFLIYFQGNSAPDKSGLPSDRFSAERTGGSVSTLTIQRTQQEDSAVYLCASSLGPQGGEKLFFGSGTQLSVL.

V usage is TRBV25-1 and J usage is TRBJ2-6; 8 nucleotides align to TRBD2. Germline CDR1 is MGHDK and CDR2 is SYGVNS. V was pared by 6 bases and J by 1 base, with 11 bases of the junction left unmatched. The CDR3 is made up of 18 amino acids. CDR3: CASSPRGGGISGANVLTF. CDR3 nucleotide sequence: TGTGCCAGCAGCCCCCGGGGGGGCGGGATATCTGGGGCCAACGTCCTGACTTTC.

The chain uses TRBV2 and TRBJ1-4; D is perhaps TRBD1 (6 bases). V lost 3 bases and J lost 6, with 17 bases in between. Germline V gene lookup returns CDR1 SNHLY and CDR2 FYNNEI. The CDR3 contains 16 residues. The CDR3 DNA sequence: TGTGCCAGCAGTGAGCGGGACACCCGAGGAGATGAAAAACTGTTTTTT. Its translation: CASSERDTRGDEKLFF.

The sample holds a few counts of this clone. The V call is TRBV15, the J call TRBJ1-3; weak D call: TRBD1 (6 bases). Trimming stripped 0 bases from V and 0 bases from J, with 15 bases between. The CDR3 loop spans 18 amino acids. Per germline, CDR1 LNHNV and CDR2 YYDKDF (reference sequence). The CDR3 nucleotides read TGTGCCACCAGCAGAGATCAGGGGAGGGGGTTCTCTGGAAACACCATATATTTT. It is translated as CATSRDQGRGFSGNTIYF.

The CDR3 region is CASSEGDYGYTF. CDR3 DNA: TGTGCCAGCAGCGAGGGAGACTATGGCTACACCTTC. V is TRBV6-1 and J is TRBJ1-2, with no clear D. This CDR3 has 12 residues. Trimming shortened V by 6 bases and J by 3 bases, and 8 bases separated the two germline ends. Germline CDR1 reads MNHNS; CDR2 reads SASEGT.

The gene calls are TRBV30 and TRBJ2-1; D is ambiguous. The germline gives CDR1 GTSNPN, CDR2 SVGIG (reference sequence). V was trimmed by 8 bases and J by 2 bases, leaving 13 bases between them. CDR3 length: 13 residues. CDR3 loop: CALSDKTYNEQFF. CDR3 in DNA: TGTGCCCTAAGTGACAAAACCTACAATGAGCAGTTCTTC.

The rearrangement links TRBV29-1 to TRBJ2-5, with TRBD1 as a possible D gene (5 bases). Deletions cut 5 bases from V and 5 bases from J, with 15 bases between. The length of the CDR3 is 13 residues. CDR1 and CDR2 (germline): SQVTM, ANQGSEA. The CDR3 here is CSVSPVGAETQYF. The CDR3 nucleotides read TGCAGCGTTTCCCCGGTTGGGGCGGAGACCCAGTACTTC.

The rearrangement links TRBV5-1 to TRBJ2-6; no firm D call. V was clipped by 4 bases and J by 3 bases, with 8 bases between them. Germline values: CDR1 SGHRS, CDR2 YFSETQ. This CDR3 contains 14 residues. In nucleotides, the CDR3 is TGCGCCAGCAGCCTACCGGTTGGGGCCAACGTCCTGACTTTC. Translated, it gives CASSLPVGANVLTF. The whole variable domain, filled in from reference TRBV5-1 and TRBJ2-6, reads KAGVTQTPRYLIKTRGQQVTLSCSPISGHRSVSWYQQTPGQGLQFLFEYFSETQRNKGNFPGRFSGRQFSNSRSEMNVSTLELGDSALYLCASSLPVGANVLTFGAGSRLTVL.

In DNA, the CDR3 is TGTGCCAGTAGTCGTCAGGGTGGGGCGTACGAGCAGTACTTC. Amino acids: CASSRQGGAYEQYF. The V call is TRBV19, the J call TRBJ2-7; a possible D gene is TRBD1 (5 bases). This CDR3 has 14 residues. With 5 bases removed from V and 4 bases from J, the gap between germline ends came to 15 bases. Germline V gene sequence: CDR1 LNHDA, CDR2 SQIVND (reference sequence).

This clone has at least ten counts. DNA for the CDR3: TGCGCCAGCAGCGCAGGACAGGGGGCGAAGAATTCACCCCTCCACTTT. Its translation: CASSAGQGAKNSPLHF. The rearrangement links TRBV5-1 to TRBJ1-6, with 11 bases identical to TRBD1. This CDR3 is 16 amino acids long. Germline loops: CDR1 SGHRS, CDR2 YFSETQ. Losses at the gene ends were 4 bases for V and 7 bases for J; bases not matched to a gene: 7.

This sequence joins TRBV7-3 and TRBJ2-5; TRBD2 aligns across 9 bases. V shed 5 bases and J 5 bases; nucleotides not matched to a gene: 9. The CDR3 is made up of 15 amino acids. Germline V gene lookup returns CDR1 SGHTA and CDR2 FQGTGA. Here the CDR3 DNA reads TGTGCCAGCAGCCCGGAAGCGGGGGGCCGGGAGACCCAGTACTTC. Amino acids: CASSPEAGGRETQYF.